This T cell receptor (beta chain) was retrieved from a study of radiotherapy plus CTLA-4 blockade in lung cancer. The CDR3 is 16 residues long. V was pared by 5 bases and J by 4 bases, with 19 bases between. The germline CDR1 and CDR2 sequences are MNHEY and SMNVEV (reference sequence). Clones were sequenced by immunoSEQ multiplex PCR, and TCRdb holds only the in-frame ones, with some missing. This sample carries more than 95,000 clones, approximately 75% of them seen once, and the ten largest clones take 2.5% to 3%. Study-wide points: Once radiotherapy plus ipilimumab had been given, TCR clones derived from tumor expanded in blood.

Ipilimumab-mediated CTLA-4 blockade plus focal radiation was given to patients having chemo-refractory metastatic non-small-cell lung cancer. Concerning this clone: Its antigen is undetermined.

Sequenced material: peripheral blood, taken from a patient treated with radiotherapy plus ipilimumab. The gene calls are TRBV27 and TRBJ2-3, with D unresolved. The sequence was obtained from a human donor with non-small cell lung cancer who had a partial response to radiotherapy plus ipilimumab. Some clones in this sample may be carry-over from other donors' samples. DNA of the CDR3: TGTGCCAGCAGTCCACCTTCAACGAGGCTGGCAGATACGCAGTATTTT. This gives the protein CASSPPSTRLADTQYF.